This T cell receptor (beta chain) was found in a study of CD8+CD57+ T cells in acquired aplastic anemia. Study summary: 3.2 ug was the average amount of DNA from sorted CD4+ and CD8+ cells.

The authors sequenced patients whose flow cytometry had shown CD8+CD57+ cell expansion. V lost 3 bases and J lost 0, with 11 bases in between. CDR1 and CDR2 (germline): MGHDK, SYGVNS. The CDR3 has 15 residues. Genomic DNA, the template, was used for profiling of the TCR beta VDJ and CDR3. TCRdb re-called the reads with MiXCR, one entry per CDR3 protein. Of 170,000 or so distinct CDR3 sequences listed, roughly 63% are singletons. The receptor's source is a human donor with aplastic anemia. Sequences were obtained from sorted CD4+, CD8+, or CD8+CD57+ T cells (not recorded which) from PBMCs. The chain is built from TRBV25-1 and TRBJ1-1; D may be TRBD1 (6 bases). CDR3 nucleotide sequence: TGTGCCAGCAGTGAGGGACACAACATGAACACTGAAGCTTTCTTT. It translates to CASSEGHNMNTEAFF. Drawing the rest from reference TRBV25-1 and TRBJ1-1, the complete variable domain is EADIYQTPRYLVIGTGKKITLECSQTMGHDKMYWYQQDPGMELHLIHYSYGVNSTEKGDLSSESTVSRIRTEHFPLTLESARPSHTSQYLCASSEGHNMNTEAFFGQGTRLTVV.